The sequence of this TCR beta chain was determined in a study of T-cell memory formation after mild COVID-19. Findings and limits, study-wide: Clones shrinking between day 15 and 85 showed a balanced CD4/CD8 split, and those that grew later tilted toward CD4+. CD4+ contracting clones were found mainly in CM and EM, and CD8+ ones in EMRA. Prior to infection, memory already included some responding clones, suggesting cross-reactive memory joined.

5'RACE with constant-segment primers yielded barcoded, UMI-tagged TCR alpha and TCR beta cDNA libraries. One entry per CDR3 protein, called by TCRdb with MiXCR from the 5' RACE reads. Here the sample spans roughly 560,000 distinct CDR3 sequences, 20% being singletons. In the case of this clonotype: Antigen unknown.

Material: PBMCs or a T cell subset sorted from them (not recorded which). This clonotype was obtained from an adult woman who had mild COVID-19 (a few samples of this study predate the infection). Cell type and time point are not known.

DNA of the CDR3: TGTGCCAGCAGCTTAGCACGCCGGGGTCTGGGCCCAGATACGCAGTATTTT. This translates into CASSLARRGLGPDTQYF. This chain joins TRBV7-2 and TRBJ2-3, with D perhaps TRBD2 (5 bases). The CDR3 covers 17 residues. Trimming cost V 0 bases and J 4 bases, with 17 bases left between them. The germline gives CDR1 SGHTA, CDR2 FQGNSA.